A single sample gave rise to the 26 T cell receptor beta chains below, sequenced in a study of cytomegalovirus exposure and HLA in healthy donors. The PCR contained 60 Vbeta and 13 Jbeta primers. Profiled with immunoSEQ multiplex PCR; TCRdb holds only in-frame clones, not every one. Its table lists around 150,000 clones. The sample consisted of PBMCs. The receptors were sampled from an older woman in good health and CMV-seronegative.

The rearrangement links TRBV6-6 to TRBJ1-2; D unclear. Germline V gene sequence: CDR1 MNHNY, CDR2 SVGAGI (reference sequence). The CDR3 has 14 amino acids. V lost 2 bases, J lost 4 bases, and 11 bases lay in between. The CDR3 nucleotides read TGTGCCAGCAGTTACCCGACTGAGGGCTATGGCTACACCTTC. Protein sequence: CASSYPTEGYGYTF.

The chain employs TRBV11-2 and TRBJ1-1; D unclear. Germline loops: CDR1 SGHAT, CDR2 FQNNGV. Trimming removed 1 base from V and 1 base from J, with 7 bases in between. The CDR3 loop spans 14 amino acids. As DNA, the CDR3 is TGTGCCAGCAGCTTAGTTGTCCGGAACACTGAAGCTTTCTTT. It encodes CASSLVVRNTEAFF.

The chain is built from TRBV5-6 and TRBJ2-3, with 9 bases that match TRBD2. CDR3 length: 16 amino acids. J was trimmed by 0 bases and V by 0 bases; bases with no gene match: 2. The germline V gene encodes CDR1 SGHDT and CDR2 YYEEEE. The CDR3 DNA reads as TGTGCCAGCAGCTTGGGGCTAGCGGGGAGCACAGATACGCAGTATTTT. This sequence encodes CASSLGLAGSTDTQYF.

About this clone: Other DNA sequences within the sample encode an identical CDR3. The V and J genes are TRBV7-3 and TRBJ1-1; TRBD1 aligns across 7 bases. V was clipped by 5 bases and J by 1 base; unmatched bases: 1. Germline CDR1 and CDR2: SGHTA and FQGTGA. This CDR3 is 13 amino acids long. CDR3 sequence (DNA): TGTGCCAGCAGCCCAGGGGGGAACACTGAAGCTTTCTTT. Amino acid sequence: CASSPGGNTEAFF.

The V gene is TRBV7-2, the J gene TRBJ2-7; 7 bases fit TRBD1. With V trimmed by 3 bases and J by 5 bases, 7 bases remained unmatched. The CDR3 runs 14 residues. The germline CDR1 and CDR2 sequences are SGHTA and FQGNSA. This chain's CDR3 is CASSFMTGNHEQYF. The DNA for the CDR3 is TGTGCCAGCAGCTTTATGACAGGGAACCACGAGCAGTACTTC.

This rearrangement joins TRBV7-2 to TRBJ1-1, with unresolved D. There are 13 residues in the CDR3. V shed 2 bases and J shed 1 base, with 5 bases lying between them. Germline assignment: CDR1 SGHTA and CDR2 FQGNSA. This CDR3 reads CASSLQANTEAFF. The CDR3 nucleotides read TGTGCCAGCAGCTTACAGGCGAACACTGAAGCTTTCTTT. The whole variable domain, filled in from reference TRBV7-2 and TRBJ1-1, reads GAGVSQSPSNKVTEKGKDVELRCDPISGHTALYWYRQSLGQGLEFLIYFQGNSAPDKSGLPSDRFSAERTGGSVSTLTIQRTQQEDSAVYLCASSLQANTEAFFGQGTRLTVV.

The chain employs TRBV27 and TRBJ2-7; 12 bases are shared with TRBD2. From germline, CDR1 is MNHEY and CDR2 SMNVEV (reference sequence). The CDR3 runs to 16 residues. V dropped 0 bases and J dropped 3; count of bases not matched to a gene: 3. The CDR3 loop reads CASSLSGTSGLYEQYF. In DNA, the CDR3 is TGTGCCAGCAGTTTATCCGGGACTAGCGGGCTCTACGAGCAGTACTTC.

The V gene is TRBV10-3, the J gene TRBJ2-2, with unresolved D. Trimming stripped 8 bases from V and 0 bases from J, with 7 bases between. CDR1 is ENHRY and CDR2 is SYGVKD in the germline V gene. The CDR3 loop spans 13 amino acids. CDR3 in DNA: TGTGCCATCTTAGCTGCGAACACCGGGGAGCTGTTTTTT. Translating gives CAILAANTGELFF.

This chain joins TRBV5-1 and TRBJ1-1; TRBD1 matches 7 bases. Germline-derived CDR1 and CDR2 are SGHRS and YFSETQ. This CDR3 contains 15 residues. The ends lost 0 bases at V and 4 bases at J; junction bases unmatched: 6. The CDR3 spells CASSLGQGGGTEAFF. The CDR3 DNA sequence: TGCGCCAGCAGCTTGGGACAGGGAGGAGGCACTGAAGCTTTCTTT.

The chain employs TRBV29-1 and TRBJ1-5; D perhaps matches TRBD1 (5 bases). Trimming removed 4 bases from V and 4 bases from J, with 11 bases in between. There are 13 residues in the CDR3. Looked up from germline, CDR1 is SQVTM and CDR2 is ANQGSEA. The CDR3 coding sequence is TGCAGCGTTGGCAGGGCCTCTAATCAGCCCCAGCATTTT. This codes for CSVGRASNQPQHF.

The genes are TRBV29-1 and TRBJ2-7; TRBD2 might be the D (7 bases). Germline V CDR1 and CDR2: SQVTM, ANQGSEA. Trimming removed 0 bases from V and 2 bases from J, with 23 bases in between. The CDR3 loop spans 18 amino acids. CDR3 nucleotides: TGCAGCGTTGAAGATCCGAACGCTTTTCGCGGGGGCCCCTACGAGCAGTACTTC. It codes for CSVEDPNAFRGGPYEQYF.

CDR3 nucleotides: TGCGCCAGCAGCTTTTCGGACAGTCGGAAAAACATTCAGTACTTC. Its translation is CASSFSDSRKNIQYF. The V and J genes are TRBV5-1 and TRBJ2-4; maybe TRBD1 (6 bases). Germline CDR1 reads SGHRS; CDR2 reads YFSETQ. CDR3 length: 15 amino acids. Trimming shortened V by 2 bases and J by 4 bases, and 13 bases separated the two germline ends.

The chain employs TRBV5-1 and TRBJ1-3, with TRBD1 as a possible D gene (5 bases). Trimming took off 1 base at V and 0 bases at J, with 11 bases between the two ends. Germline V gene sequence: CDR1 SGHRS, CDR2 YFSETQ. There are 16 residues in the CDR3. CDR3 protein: CASSLLPGDSGNTIYF. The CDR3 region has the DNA TGCGCCAGCAGCTTGTTACCGGGGGACTCTGGAAACACCATATATTTT.

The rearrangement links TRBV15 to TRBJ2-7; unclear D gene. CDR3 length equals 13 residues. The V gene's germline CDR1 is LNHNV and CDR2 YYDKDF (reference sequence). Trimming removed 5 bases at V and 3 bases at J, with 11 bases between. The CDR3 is CATSQGDRYEQYF. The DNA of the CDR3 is TGTGCCACCAGCCAAGGAGACCGCTACGAGCAGTACTTC.

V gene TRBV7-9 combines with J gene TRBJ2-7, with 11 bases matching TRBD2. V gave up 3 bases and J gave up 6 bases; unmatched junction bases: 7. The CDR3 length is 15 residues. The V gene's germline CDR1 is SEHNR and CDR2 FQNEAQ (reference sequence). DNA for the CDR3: TGTGCCAGCAGCTTTCCCGGGACTAGCGGTCTCGAGCAGTACTTC. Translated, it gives CASSFPGTSGLEQYF.

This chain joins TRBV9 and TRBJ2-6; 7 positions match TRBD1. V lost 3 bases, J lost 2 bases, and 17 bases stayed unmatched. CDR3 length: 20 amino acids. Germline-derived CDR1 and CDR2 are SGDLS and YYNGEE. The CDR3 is CASSEPPDRVKGAGANVLTF. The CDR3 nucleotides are TGTGCCAGCAGCGAGCCACCAGACAGGGTGAAGGGGGCTGGGGCCAACGTCCTGACTTTC. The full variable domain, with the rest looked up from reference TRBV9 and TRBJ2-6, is DSGVTQTPKHLITATGQRVTLRCSPRSGDLSVYWYQQSLDQGLQFLIQYYNGEERAKGNILERFSAQQFPDLHSELNLSSLELGDSALYFCASSEPPDRVKGAGANVLTFGAGSRLTVL.

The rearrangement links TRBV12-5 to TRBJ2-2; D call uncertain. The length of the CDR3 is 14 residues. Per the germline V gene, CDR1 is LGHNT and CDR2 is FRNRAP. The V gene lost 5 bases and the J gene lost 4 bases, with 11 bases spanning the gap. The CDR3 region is CASGGLDFTGELFF. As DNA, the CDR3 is TGTGCTAGTGGTGGTCTAGATTTCACCGGGGAGCTGTTTTTT.

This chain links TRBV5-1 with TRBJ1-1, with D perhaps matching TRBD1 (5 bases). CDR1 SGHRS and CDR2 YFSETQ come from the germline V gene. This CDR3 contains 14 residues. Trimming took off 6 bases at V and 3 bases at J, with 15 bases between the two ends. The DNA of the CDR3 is TGCGCCAGCATGGGTGGCCCCAGGGACACTGAAGCTTTCTTT. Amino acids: CASMGGPRDTEAFF.

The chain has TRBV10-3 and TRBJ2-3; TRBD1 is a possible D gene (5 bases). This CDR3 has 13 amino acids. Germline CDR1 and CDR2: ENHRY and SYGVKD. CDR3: CGSRDVATDTQYF. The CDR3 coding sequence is TGTGGTAGCAGGGATGTAGCCACAGATACGCAGTATTTT.

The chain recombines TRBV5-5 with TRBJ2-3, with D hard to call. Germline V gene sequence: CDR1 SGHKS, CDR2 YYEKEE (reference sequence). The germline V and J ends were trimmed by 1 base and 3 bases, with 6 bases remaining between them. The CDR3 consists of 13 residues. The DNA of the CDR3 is TGTGCCAGCAGCTTGCCCCTAACAGATACGCAGTATTTT. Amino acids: CASSLPLTDTQYF.

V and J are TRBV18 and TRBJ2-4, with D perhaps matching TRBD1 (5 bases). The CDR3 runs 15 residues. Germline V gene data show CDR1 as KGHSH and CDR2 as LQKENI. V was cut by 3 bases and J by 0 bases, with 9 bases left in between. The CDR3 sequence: CASSPAGIAKNIQYF. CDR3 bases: TGTGCCAGCTCACCGGCAGGGATAGCCAAAAACATTCAGTACTTC. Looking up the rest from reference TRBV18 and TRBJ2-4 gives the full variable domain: NAGVMQNPRHLVRRRGQEARLRCSPMKGHSHVYWYRQLPEEGLKFMVYLQKENIIDESGMPKERFSAEFPKEGPSILRIQQVVRGDSAAYFCASSPAGIAKNIQYFGAGTRLSVL.

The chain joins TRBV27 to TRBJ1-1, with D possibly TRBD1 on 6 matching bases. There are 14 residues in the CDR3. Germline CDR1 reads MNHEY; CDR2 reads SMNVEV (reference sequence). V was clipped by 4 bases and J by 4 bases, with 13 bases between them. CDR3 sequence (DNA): TGTGCCAGCAGTTCAGGGGATGGTCGCACTGAAGCTTTCTTT. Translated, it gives CASSSGDGRTEAFF.

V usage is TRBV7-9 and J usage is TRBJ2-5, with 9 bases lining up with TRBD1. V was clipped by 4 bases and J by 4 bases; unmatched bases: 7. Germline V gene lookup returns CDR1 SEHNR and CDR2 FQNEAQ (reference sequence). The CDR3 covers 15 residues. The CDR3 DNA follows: TGTGCCAGCAGCTGGGGACAGGGTCTGGGAGAGACCCAGTACTTC. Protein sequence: CASSWGQGLGETQYF.

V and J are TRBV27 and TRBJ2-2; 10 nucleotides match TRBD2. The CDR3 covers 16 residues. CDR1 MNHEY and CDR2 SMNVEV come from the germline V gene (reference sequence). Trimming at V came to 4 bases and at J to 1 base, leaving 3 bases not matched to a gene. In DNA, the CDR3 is TGTGCCAGCAGTTCGGGACTAGCGAGGAACACCGGGGAGCTGTTTTTT. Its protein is CASSSGLARNTGELFF.

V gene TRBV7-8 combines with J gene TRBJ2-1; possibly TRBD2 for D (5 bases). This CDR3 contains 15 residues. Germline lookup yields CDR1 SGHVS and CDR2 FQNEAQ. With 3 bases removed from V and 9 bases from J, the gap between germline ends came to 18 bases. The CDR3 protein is CASSFEGGLTIEQFF. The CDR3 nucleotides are TGTGCCAGCAGCTTCGAGGGCGGACTTACAATTGAGCAGTTCTTC.

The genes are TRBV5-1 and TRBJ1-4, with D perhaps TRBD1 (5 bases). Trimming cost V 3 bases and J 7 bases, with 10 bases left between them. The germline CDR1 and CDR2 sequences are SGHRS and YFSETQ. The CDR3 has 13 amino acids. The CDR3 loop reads CASSYRGTEKLFF. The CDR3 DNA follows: TGCGCCAGCAGCTATAGGGGTACTGAAAAACTGTTTTTT.